The rows below give T cell receptor beta chains drawn from one sample of a study of T cell responses to AZD1222 COVID-19 vaccine. Profiled with immunoSEQ multiplex PCR; TCRdb holds only in-frame clones, not every one. The data hold more than 150,000 clones, with about 91% observed a single time. Here the sequenced sample was peripheral blood, taken on day 0 of AZD1222 vaccination. The receptors derive from an adult in good health. Each CDR3 is given with its conserved first and last residue.

TRBV10-2,TRBJ1-5,CASCPSPRQPQHF
TRBV3-1/TRBV3-2,TRBJ1-2,CASSQGTGGYGYTF
TRBV4-1,TRBJ2-2,CASSQGLAGVSGELFF
TRBV25-1,TRBJ1-1,CASSEAGRTEAFF
TRBV5-1,TRBJ2-1,CASIPGGSSSYNEQFF
TRBV24-1,TRBJ2-3,CATSAYSKDTQYF
TRBV9,TRBJ1-1,CASSVGTDMNTEAFF
TRBV29-1,TRBJ1-1,CSAGTVPWAEAFF
TRBV7-6,TRBJ2-7,CASSPRGLAGGSSYEQYF
TRBV27,TRBJ2-7,CASKGNYEQYF
TRBV27,TRBJ2-7,CASSTRQAFMGEQYF
TRBV6-5,TRBJ1-6,CASKRDGSNSPLHF
TRBV3-1/TRBV3-2,TRBJ1-4,CASSQEARRCEKLFF